Many counts were recorded for the clone carrying this TCR beta chain. The antigen remains unidentified. This sample is part of a study of identical twins. Study-level results: Twin pairs' shared out-of-frame alpha sequences were enriched in low generation probability.

This CDR3 has 18 residues. Per germline, CDR1 SGHRS and CDR2 YFSETQ. J lost 5 bases, V lost 1 base, and 13 bases had no gene match. Template switching, a step in the protocol, added a universal primer site, and cDNA carried unique molecular identifiers. A single record per CDR3 protein comes from TCRdb applying MiXCR to the 5' RACE reads. Of a few hundred thousand distinct CDR3 sequences in the sample, around 9.7% were seen once. The rearrangement uses TRBV5-1 and TRBJ2-1; 9 nucleotides line up with TRBD2. Source material: naive T cells sorted from blood. This TCR came from a woman aged 50 to 60 in good health. For the CDR3, the DNA is TGCGCCAGCAGCTTGCTTATGGCCCGCGGGAGGGCACACAATGAGCAGTTCTTC. Its protein product is CASSLLMARGRAHNEQFF. Complete variable domain (other parts from reference TRBV5-1 and TRBJ2-1): KAGVTQTPRYLIKTRGQQVTLSCSPISGHRSVSWYQQTPGQGLQFLFEYFSETQRNKGNFPGRFSGRQFSNSRSEMNVSTLELGDSALYLCASSLLMARGRAHNEQFFGPGTRLTVL.